The present T cell receptor (beta chain) was sequenced within a study of control samples from healthy donors and cancer patients. Germline V lookup: CDR1 MNHEY, CDR2 SVGAGI. Trimming pared 1 base from V and 8 bases from J, leaving 5 bases between. This CDR3 has 11 amino acids. Clones were read by immunoSEQ multiplex PCR, and TCRdb kept only the in-frame ones, dropping some. The data hold some 96,000 clones, with approximately 93% observed a single time. The V and J genes are TRBV6-5 and TRBJ1-1; no clear D. The TCR comes from a man between 18 and 35 years old in good health. Specimen: blood. CDR3 sequence: CASSYLGEAFF. The CDR3, as DNA: TGTGCCAGCAGTTACTTAGGGGAAGCTTTCTTT.